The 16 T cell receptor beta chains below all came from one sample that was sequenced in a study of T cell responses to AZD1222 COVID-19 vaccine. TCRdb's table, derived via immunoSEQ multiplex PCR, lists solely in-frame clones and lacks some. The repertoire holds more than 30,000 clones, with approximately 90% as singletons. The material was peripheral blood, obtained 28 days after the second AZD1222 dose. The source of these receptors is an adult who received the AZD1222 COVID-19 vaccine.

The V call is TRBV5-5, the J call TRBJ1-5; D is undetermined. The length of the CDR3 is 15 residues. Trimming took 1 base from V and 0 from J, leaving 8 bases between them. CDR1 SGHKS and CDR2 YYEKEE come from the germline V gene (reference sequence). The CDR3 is CASSLTALSNQPQHF. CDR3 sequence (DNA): TGTGCCAGCAGCTTGACAGCTCTTAGCAATCAGCCCCAGCATTTT.

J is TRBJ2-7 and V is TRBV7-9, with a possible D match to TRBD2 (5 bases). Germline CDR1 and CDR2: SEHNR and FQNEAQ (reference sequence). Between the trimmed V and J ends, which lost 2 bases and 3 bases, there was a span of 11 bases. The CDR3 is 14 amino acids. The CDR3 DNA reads TGTGCCAGCAGCTTAATGATGGAGGACTACGAGCAGTACTTC. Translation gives CASSLMMEDYEQYF. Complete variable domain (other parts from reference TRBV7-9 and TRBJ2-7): DTGVSQNPRHKITKRGQNVTFRCDPISEHNRLYWYRQTLGQGPEFLTYFQNEAQLEKSRLLSDRFSAERPKGSFSTLEIQRTEQGDSAMYLCASSLMMEDYEQYFGPGTRLTVT.

The CDR3 region has the DNA TGTGCCAGCAGTGAAGCGCGGGCAGGACGATGCACCTTC. Protein sequence: CASSEARAGRCTF. V and J are TRBV2 and TRBJ1-2; no clear D. Trimming stripped 0 bases from V and 13 bases from J, with 15 bases between. The CDR3 runs 13 residues. The germline CDR1 and CDR2 sequences are SNHLY and FYNNEI.

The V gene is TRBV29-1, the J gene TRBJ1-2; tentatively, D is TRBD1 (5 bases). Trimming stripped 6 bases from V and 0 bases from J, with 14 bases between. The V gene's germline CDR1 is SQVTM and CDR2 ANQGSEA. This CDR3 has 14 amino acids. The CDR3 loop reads CSVRDRTTNYGYTF. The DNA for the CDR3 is TGCAGCGTAAGGGACCGGACAACTAACTATGGCTACACCTTC.

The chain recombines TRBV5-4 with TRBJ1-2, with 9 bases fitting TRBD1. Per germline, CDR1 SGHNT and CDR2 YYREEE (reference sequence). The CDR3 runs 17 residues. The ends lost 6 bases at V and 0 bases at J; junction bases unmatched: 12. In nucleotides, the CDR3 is TGTGCCAGCATGGTCGACAGGGGGGGGAGAACTAACTATGGCTACACCTTC. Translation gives CASMVDRGGRTNYGYTF. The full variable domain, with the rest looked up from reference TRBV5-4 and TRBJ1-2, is ETGVTQSPTHLIKTRGQQVTLRCSSQSGHNTVSWYQQALGQGPQFIFQYYREEENGRGNFPPRFSGLQFPNYSSELNVNALELDDSALYLCASMVDRGGRTNYGYTFGSGTRLTVV.

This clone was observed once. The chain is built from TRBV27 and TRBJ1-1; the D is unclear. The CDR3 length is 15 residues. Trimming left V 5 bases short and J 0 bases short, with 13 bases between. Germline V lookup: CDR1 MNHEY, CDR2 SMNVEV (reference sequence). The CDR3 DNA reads TGTGCCAGCAGTCGGACCGATTCTATGAACACTGAAGCTTTCTTT. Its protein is CASSRTDSMNTEAFF.

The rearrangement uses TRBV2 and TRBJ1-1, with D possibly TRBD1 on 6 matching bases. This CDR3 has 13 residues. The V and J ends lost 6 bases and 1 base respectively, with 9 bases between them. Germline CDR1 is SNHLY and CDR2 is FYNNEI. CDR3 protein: CASRQQGNTEAFF. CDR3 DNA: TGTGCCAGCAGGCAACAGGGGAACACTGAAGCTTTCTTT.

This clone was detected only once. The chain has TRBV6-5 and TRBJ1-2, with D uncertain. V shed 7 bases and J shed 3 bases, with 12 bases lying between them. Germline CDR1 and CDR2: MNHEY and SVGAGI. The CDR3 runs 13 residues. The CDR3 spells CASISFGDYGYTF. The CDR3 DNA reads TGTGCCAGCATTAGTTTCGGTGACTATGGCTACACCTTC.

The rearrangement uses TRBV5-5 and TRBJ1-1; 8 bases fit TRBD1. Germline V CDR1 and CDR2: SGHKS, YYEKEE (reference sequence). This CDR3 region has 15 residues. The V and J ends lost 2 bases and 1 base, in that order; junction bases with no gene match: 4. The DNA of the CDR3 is TGTGCCAGCAGCTTACTAGACAGGGGGAACACTGAAGCTTTCTTT. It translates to CASSLLDRGNTEAFF. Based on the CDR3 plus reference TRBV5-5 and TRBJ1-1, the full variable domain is DAGVTQSPTHLIKTRGQQVTLRCSPISGHKSVSWYQQVLGQGPQFIFQYYEKEERGRGNFPDRFSARQFPNYSSELNVNALLLGDSALYLCASSLLDRGNTEAFFGQGTRLTVV.

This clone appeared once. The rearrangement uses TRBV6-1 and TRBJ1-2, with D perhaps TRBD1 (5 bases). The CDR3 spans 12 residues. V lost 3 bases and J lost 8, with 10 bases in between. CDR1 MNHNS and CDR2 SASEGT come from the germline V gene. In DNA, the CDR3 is TGTGCCAGCAGTGACCTGGGGCGAGGCTACACCTTC. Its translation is CASSDLGRGYTF.

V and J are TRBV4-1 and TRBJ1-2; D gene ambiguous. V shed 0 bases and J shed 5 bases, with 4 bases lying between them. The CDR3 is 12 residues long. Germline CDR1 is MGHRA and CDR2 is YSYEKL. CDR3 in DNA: TGCGCCAGCAGCCAAGACAAATATGGCTACACCTTC. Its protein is CASSQDKYGYTF.

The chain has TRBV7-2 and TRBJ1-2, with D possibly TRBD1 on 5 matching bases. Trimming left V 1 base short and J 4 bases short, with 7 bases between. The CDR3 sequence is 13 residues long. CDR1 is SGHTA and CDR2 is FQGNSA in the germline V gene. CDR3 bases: TGTGCCAGCAGCTTAGGACAGTCCTATGGCTACACCTTC. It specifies CASSLGQSYGYTF.

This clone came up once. CDR3 nucleotides: TGTGCCAGCAGCGGTAACTATGGCTACACCTTC. This codes for CASSGNYGYTF. The V call is TRBV6-4, the J call TRBJ1-2; no definite D call. The CDR3 sequence is 11 residues long. V was trimmed by 6 bases and J by 1 base, leaving 3 bases between them. Germline CDR1 reads MRHNA; CDR2 reads SNTAGT.

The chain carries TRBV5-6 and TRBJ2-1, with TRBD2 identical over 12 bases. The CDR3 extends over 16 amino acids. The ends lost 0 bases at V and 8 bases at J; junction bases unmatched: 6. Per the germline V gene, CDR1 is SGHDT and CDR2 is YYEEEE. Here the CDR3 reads CASSLGASGGADEQFF. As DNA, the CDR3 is TGTGCCAGCAGCTTGGGCGCTAGCGGGGGGGCAGATGAGCAGTTCTTC.

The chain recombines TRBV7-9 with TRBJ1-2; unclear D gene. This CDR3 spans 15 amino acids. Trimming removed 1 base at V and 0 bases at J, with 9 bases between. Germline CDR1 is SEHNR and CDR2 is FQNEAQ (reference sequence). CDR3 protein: CASSLDGGANYGYTF. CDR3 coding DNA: TGTGCCAGCAGCTTAGACGGAGGCGCTAACTATGGCTACACCTTC.

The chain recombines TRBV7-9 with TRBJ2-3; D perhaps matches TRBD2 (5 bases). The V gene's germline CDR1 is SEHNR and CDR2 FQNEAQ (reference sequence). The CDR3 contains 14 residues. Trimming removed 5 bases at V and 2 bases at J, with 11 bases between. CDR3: CASSPGLSTDTQYF. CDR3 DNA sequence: TGTGCCAGCAGCCCCGGACTTTCCACAGATACGCAGTATTTT.